This passage covers 20 T cell receptor beta chains from one sample sequenced in a study of Graves' ophthalmopathy and Graves' hyperthyroidism. Amplification from RNA transcripts yielded the TCR beta CDR3 regions. The library came from an HTBI-primed first-round RT-PCR and a second-round multiplex PCR. TCRdb reprocessed the multiplex PCR reads with MiXCR, giving one entry per CDR3 protein. Of 400,000 to 450,000 distinct CDR3 sequences detected, around a fifth appear once; the ten largest clones hold roughly 3%. Sequenced sample: peripheral blood. These TCRs come from a woman aged 18-35 years with stable Graves' hyperthyroidism.

In this sample, this clonotype turned up many times. The chain joins TRBV6-2 or TRBV6-3 to TRBJ1-5; no reliable D call. The V gene's germline CDR1 is MNHEY and CDR2 SVGEGT. V gave up 5 bases and J gave up 0 bases, with 5 bases separating them. CDR3 length: 13 amino acids. The chain's CDR3 is CASSPYSNQPQHF. CDR3 in DNA: TGTGCCAGCAGTCCGTATAGCAATCAGCCCCAGCATTTT.

The V gene is TRBV12-3 or TRBV12-4, the J gene TRBJ2-7, with a weak D call TRBD1 (6 bases). Trimming took off 7 bases at V and 2 bases at J, with 18 bases between the two ends. The CDR3 is made up of 15 amino acids. CDR3 loop: CASIPPGQRPYEQYF. The CDR3 bases are TGTGCCAGCATCCCCCCGGGACAACGACCCTACGAGCAGTACTTC.

The genes are TRBV2 and TRBJ2-5; D is perhaps TRBD1 (6 bases). V lost 0 bases to trimming and J lost 0 bases, with 23 bases between them. There are 20 residues in the CDR3. Germline values: CDR1 SNHLY, CDR2 FYNNEI. The CDR3: CASSEAADSLQHTYQETQYF. The CDR3 nucleotides read TGTGCCAGCAGTGAAGCGGCGGACAGTCTCCAACATACGTACCAAGAGACCCAGTACTTC.

This clonotype has ten or more counts. The V and J genes are TRBV5-1 and TRBJ2-2, with TRBD1 matching over 7 bases. Germline-derived CDR1 and CDR2 are SGHRS and YFSETQ. Losses at the gene ends were 0 bases for V and 6 bases for J; bases not matched to a gene: 2. This CDR3 is built from 14 residues. In nucleotides, the CDR3 is TGCGCCAGCAGCTTGGGACAGGGCCCCGGGGAGCTGTTTTTT. Translated, it gives CASSLGQGPGELFF.

For this clonotype: Germline is not matched at one junction end, which may reflect a read error. CDR3 sequence reads: CASSLQDSQDTQYF. The CDR3 DNA follows: TGCGCCAGCAGCTTGCAGGACTCCCAAGATACCCAGTACTTC. The chain links TRBV5-1 to TRBJ2-5, with D possibly TRBD2 on 5 matching bases. The CDR3 has 14 amino acids. The germline V gene encodes CDR1 SGHRS and CDR2 YFSETQ. The full variable domain, in which reference TRBV5-1 and TRBJ2-5 provide the parts outside the CDR3, is KAGVTQTPRYLIKTRGQQVTLSCSPISGHRSVSWYQQTPGQGLQFLFEYFSETQRNKGNFPGRFSGRQFSNSRSEMNVSTLELGDSALYLCASSLQDSQDTQYFGPGTRLLVL.

As to this clonotype: One base away lies a much larger clone, so this may be a sequencing read error. In this CDR3 the conserved last residue, phenylalanine or tryptophan, is missing, so a read error is likely. This sequence joins TRBV19 and TRBJ1-2, with D uncertain. The CDR3 length is 14 residues. The V end lost 1 base, the J end lost 3 bases, and 9 bases lay between the germline ends. Per germline, CDR1 LNHDA and CDR2 SQIVND (reference sequence). DNA of the CDR3: TGTGCCAGTAGTATAGCGGCGGCTCACTATGGCTACACCTAC. Protein sequence: CASSIAAAHYGYTY.

This clonotype was counted at least ten times. This chain joins TRBV7-2 and TRBJ1-2, with D unclear. Trimming took 1 base from V and 4 from J, leaving 10 bases between them. There are 14 residues in the CDR3. From germline, CDR1 is SGHTA and CDR2 FQGNSA. The CDR3 is CASSLDEAGYGYTF. In nucleotides, the CDR3 is TGTGCCAGCAGCTTAGACGAGGCTGGCTATGGCTACACCTTC.

This clonotype has a count of ten or more. This sequence joins TRBV4-1 and TRBJ2-7; 7 bases align to TRBD1. This CDR3 contains 15 residues. V shed 4 bases and J 2 bases; nucleotides not matched to a gene: 8. The germline V gene encodes CDR1 MGHRA and CDR2 YSYEKL. Here the CDR3 DNA reads TGCGCCAGCAGCCGAGGGACAGTCGGAACCTACGAGCAGTACTTC. Translated, it gives CASSRGTVGTYEQYF.

This clonotype was detected a few times. A read error may account for a junction end that differs from germline. This rearrangement joins TRBV20-1 to TRBJ2-1, with TRBD2 matching over 12 bases. This CDR3 region has 16 residues. Germline CDR1 DFQATT, CDR2 SNEGSKA (reference sequence). As DNA, the CDR3 is TGCAGTGCTGGCGGCCCTAGCGGGAGGGCCCGGAATGAGAAGTTCTTC. Protein product: CSAGGPSGRARNEKFF.

The J gene is TRBJ2-7, the V gene TRBV6-2 or TRBV6-3; D is perhaps TRBD2 (6 bases). V lost 5 bases and J lost 1, with 15 bases in between. CDR3 length equals 15 residues. Germline V CDR1 and CDR2: MNHEY, SVGEGT. The CDR3 spells CASSRAGSGSYEQYF. The CDR3 coding sequence is TGTGCCAGCAGTCGGGCTGGGAGCGGGTCCTACGAGCAGTACTTC.

This clonotype was seen at least ten times. The chain uses TRBV6-5 and TRBJ2-7; 13 nucleotides match TRBD2. CDR1 MNHEY and CDR2 SVGAGI come from the germline V gene. CDR3 length: 17 residues. J lost 7 bases, V lost 6 bases, and 15 bases had no gene match. This CDR3 reads CASRSTVRLAGGDEQYF. Written as DNA, the CDR3 is TGTGCCAGCAGGTCCACGGTCCGACTAGCGGGAGGCGATGAGCAGTACTTC.

The table lists this clonotype with many counts. The V and J genes are TRBV27 and TRBJ2-7; the match to TRBD2 covers 10 bases. The J segment lost 7 bases and the V segment lost 0 bases, leaving 6 bases of the junction unmatched. Germline CDR1 MNHEY, CDR2 SMNVEV (reference sequence). The CDR3 is made up of 15 amino acids. CDR3 DNA: TGTGCCAGCAGTTTATCAGCTAGCGGGAGTTGGGAGCAGTACTTC. As protein: CASSLSASGSWEQYF.

The chain uses TRBV18 and TRBJ2-5; D is uncertain. The CDR3 runs to 14 residues. Trimming removed 3 bases from V and 0 bases from J, with 8 bases in between. Looked up from germline, CDR1 is KGHSH and CDR2 is LQKENI. The CDR3 DNA sequence: TGTGCCAGCTCACCGTCCGGCGACCAAGAGACCCAGTACTTC. It specifies CASSPSGDQETQYF.

This clonotype was counted between two and nine times. This chain joins TRBV11-1 and TRBJ1-5; TRBD1 is a possible D gene (5 bases). The V gene lost 5 bases and the J gene lost 3 bases, with 17 bases spanning the gap. The CDR3 is made up of 16 amino acids. Germline V gene lookup returns CDR1 SGHAT and CDR2 FQDESV (reference sequence). This CDR3 reads CASSRGAMGNNQPQHF. DNA of the CDR3: TGTGCCAGCAGCCGTGGGGCAATGGGTAACAATCAGCCCCAGCATTTT.

This clonotype was recorded many times. The chain carries TRBV12-3 or TRBV12-4 and TRBJ2-5, with D unclear. This CDR3 comprises 14 residues. Trimming took 6 bases from V and 5 from J, leaving 16 bases between them. Here the CDR3 reads CASSPNGAPETQYF. In DNA form, the CDR3 reads TGTGCCAGCAGCCCTAACGGAGCCCCCGAGACCCAGTACTTC.

This clonotype has at least ten counts. The chain has TRBV28 and TRBJ2-2; D is perhaps TRBD1 or TRBD2 (5 bases each). V was trimmed by 5 bases and J by 5 bases, leaving 9 bases between them. The CDR3 length is 13 residues. Germline V gene data show CDR1 as MDHEN and CDR2 as SYDVKM. The CDR3 DNA is TGTGCCAGCAGTCCTTGGGGGACCGGGGAGCTGTTTTTT. Translated, it gives CASSPWGTGELFF.

The chain uses TRBV3-1 and TRBJ1-1; D unresolved. CDR3 length: 13 amino acids. Between the trimmed V and J ends, which lost 1 base and 3 bases, there was a span of 6 bases. Germline values: CDR1 LGHDT, CDR2 YNNKEL (reference sequence). The CDR3 sequence is CASSQGVDTEAFF. CDR3 sequence (DNA): TGTGCCAGCAGCCAAGGGGTTGACACTGAAGCTTTCTTT.

This clonotype was seen a few times. The V gene is TRBV15, the J gene TRBJ2-5, with D perhaps assigned TRBD1 or TRBD2 (5 bases each). Trimming stripped 0 bases from V and 1 base from J, with 9 bases between. This CDR3 comprises 15 residues. Germline V gene sequence: CDR1 LNHNV, CDR2 YYDKDF (reference sequence). DNA for the CDR3: TGTGCCACCAGCAGAGAGGGGGACGGCCAAGAGACCCAGTACTTC. It yields the protein CATSREGDGQETQYF.

This clonotype has a count of ten or more. The chain carries TRBV24-1 and TRBJ2-2, with a tentative D call TRBD1 (5 bases). The CDR3 runs to 14 residues. Deletions cut 6 bases from V and 3 bases from J, with 10 bases between. The germline gives CDR1 KGHDR, CDR2 SFDVKD. The CDR3 region is CATSPDTDTGELFF. The CDR3 DNA reads as TGTGCCACCAGTCCGGACACTGACACCGGGGAGCTGTTTTTT.

Worth noting for this clonotype: This CDR3 fails to terminate in the conserved phenylalanine or tryptophan, so it likely reflects a read error. The gene calls are TRBV20-1 and TRBJ1-5; tentatively, D is TRBD1 (6 bases). Germline V gene data show CDR1 as DFQATT and CDR2 as SNEGSKA (reference sequence). CDR3 length equals 17 residues. Trimming stripped 0 bases from V and 4 bases from J, with 19 bases between. In nucleotides, the CDR3 is TGCAGTGCTAGAGATCCCCGTGGGGGCGCGTCAAATCAGCCCCAGCATCTT. Protein: CSARDPRGGASNQPQHL.